This T cell receptor (beta chain) was documented in a study of blood T cell repertoires in COVID-19. Study as a whole: COVID-19 samples collected from the United States, Italy and Spain covered acute and convalescent phases. PBMCs, B-cell-depleted T cells, or T cells provided the cDNA or gDNA that made up the material.

In the authors' methods: The assay estimated nucleated cells by amplifying reference gene primers. The data were produced by immunoSEQ multiplex PCR, yet TCRdb's version contains in-frame clones alone and is incomplete. That table furnishes V, J and clone size, whereas the DNA furnished D and trimming. The table lists some 180,000 clones, 85% to 90% of them singletons, with approximately 5.5% in the top ten. This CDR3 spans 15 amino acids. Germline assignment: CDR1 MGHDK and CDR2 SYGVNS. The V end lost 4 bases, the J end lost 3 bases, and 12 bases lay between the germline ends. Specimen: peripheral blood. The chain uses TRBV25-1 and TRBJ1-4; D is perhaps TRBD1 (5 bases). This receptor was taken from a middle-aged man with active or convalescent COVID-19. The CDR3 sequence: CASSAHAGPNEKLFF. Here the CDR3 DNA reads TGTGCCAGCAGTGCCCACGCGGGGCCTAATGAAAAACTGTTTTTT.